The sequence of this T cell receptor (beta chain) was determined in a study of T cells in Graves' hyperthyroidism and ophthalmopathy. V was clipped by 1 base and J by 1 base, with 4 bases between them. Germline-derived CDR1 and CDR2 are GTSNPN and SVGIG (reference sequence). CDR3 length: 13 residues. The PBMCs were taken from approximately 11 ml of fresh peripheral blood. This clonotype was seen many times. The antigen is undetermined. Study findings and constraints: Classification by a 13 V-J model distinguished ophthalmopathy from stable hyperthyroidism.

From RNA transcripts, TCR beta CDR3 regions were amplified. HTBI primers were employed in a first-round RT-PCR of the TCR CDR3. Using its own MiXCR run on the multiplex PCR reads, TCRdb lists one record per CDR3 protein. The sample lists 600,000 or so distinct CDR3 sequences; approximately 15% were seen once. V usage is TRBV30 and J usage is TRBJ2-2; D is uncertain. The sample consisted of blood. The sequence came from a woman younger than 35 with Graves' ophthalmopathy. Here the CDR3 DNA reads TGTGCCTGGAGTGAGTTGAACACCGGGGAGCTGTTTTTT. Translated, it gives CAWSELNTGELFF. The whole variable domain, filled in from reference TRBV30 and TRBJ2-2, reads SQTIHQWPATLVQPVGSPLSLECTVEGTSNPNLYWYRQAAGRGLQLLFYSVGIGQISSEVPQNLSASRPQDRQFILSSKKLLLSDSGFYLCAWSELNTGELFFGEGSRLTVL.